What follows are 31 T cell receptor beta chains derived from one specimen sequenced in a study of cytomegalovirus exposure and HLA in healthy donors (dated by TCRdb to 2016 to 2017). Library generation was performed with the immunoSEQ multiplex PCR assay. What TCRdb holds here is the immuneACCESS table cut down to in-frame rearrangements. Part of the clones is not present; checked against another copy, under half of the missing clones reflect an unresolved V gene, and the others are unexplained. This sample gives approximately 150,000 clones in total; approximately 90% of them show up just once. The ten largest clones represent roughly 4.3% of the sample. Sequenced material: PBMCs. These TCRs come from a young man in good health and CMV-seropositive.

V and J are TRBV30 and TRBJ1-5; D might be TRBD1 (5 bases). This CDR3 comprises 13 residues. Trimming cost V 4 bases and J 7 bases, with 14 bases left between them. Germline V gene sequence: CDR1 GTSNPN, CDR2 SVGIG (reference sequence). DNA of the CDR3: TGTGCCTGGAAAAGTAGGGGCCACCAGCCCCAGCATTTT. Protein: CAWKSRGHQPQHF.

This sequence joins TRBV13 and TRBJ2-7, with 8 bases matching TRBD1. Germline V gene data show CDR1 as PRHDT and CDR2 as FYEKMQ (reference sequence). The CDR3 runs to 13 residues. Losses at the gene ends were 6 bases for V and 6 bases for J; bases not matched to a gene: 7. CDR3 bases: TGTGCCAGCAGTCTACAGGGGGTTCGCGAGCAGTACTTC. Translation: CASSLQGVREQYF.

The rearrangement links TRBV5-1 to TRBJ1-4, with D perhaps TRBD1 (5 bases). V lost 0 bases to trimming and J lost 8 bases, with 17 bases between them. Per germline, CDR1 SGHRS and CDR2 YFSETQ. The CDR3 has 16 residues. CDR3 sequence: CASSLEGSGAWEKLFF. The CDR3 DNA follows: TGCGCCAGCAGCTTGGAGGGAAGTGGGGCTTGGGAAAAACTGTTTTTT.

The chain combines TRBV7-6 with TRBJ1-4; a weak D match, TRBD1 (5 bases). Germline CDR1 and CDR2: SGHVS and FNYEAQ. The CDR3 spans 15 residues. Trimming cost V 2 bases and J 4 bases, with 11 bases left between them. CDR3 protein: CASSLQTDLNEKLFF. CDR3 DNA sequence: TGTGCCAGCAGCTTACAGACAGATCTTAATGAAAAACTGTTTTTT.

The chain employs TRBV7-9 and TRBJ1-1, with D hard to call. The CDR3 contains 15 residues. The germline CDR1 and CDR2 sequences are SEHNR and FQNEAQ (reference sequence). V lost 0 bases, J lost 0 bases, and 8 bases lay in between. The CDR3 reads CASSLAGEMNTEAFF. Written as DNA, the CDR3 is TGTGCCAGCAGCTTAGCAGGAGAAATGAACACTGAAGCTTTCTTT.

This chain connects TRBV27 to TRBJ2-2, with D perhaps matching TRBD2 (5 bases). Germline V gene sequence: CDR1 MNHEY, CDR2 SMNVEV (reference sequence). CDR3 length: 12 amino acids. The V and J ends lost 0 bases and 11 bases respectively, with 7 bases between them. The CDR3 DNA reads as TGTGCCAGCAGTTTATCTGAGGGAGAGCTGTTTTTT. This translates into CASSLSEGELFF.

Many counts were recorded for this clone. This chain uses TRBV5-1 with TRBJ1-2; 8 bases fit TRBD1. Looked up from germline, CDR1 is SGHRS and CDR2 is YFSETQ. V shed 5 bases and J 7 bases; nucleotides not matched to a gene: 4. The CDR3 extends over 12 amino acids. The CDR3 protein is CASSSDRGGYTF. The CDR3 coding sequence is TGCGCCAGCAGTTCAGACAGGGGTGGCTACACCTTC. The full variable domain, completed using reference TRBV5-1 and TRBJ1-2, is KAGVTQTPRYLIKTRGQQVTLSCSPISGHRSVSWYQQTPGQGLQFLFEYFSETQRNKGNFPGRFSGRQFSNSRSEMNVSTLELGDSALYLCASSSDRGGYTFGSGTRLTVV.

The chain uses TRBV29-1 and TRBJ1-3; 9 bases are a match to TRBD1. Germline CDR1 SQVTM, CDR2 ANQGSEA. V was pared by 6 bases and J by 4 bases, with 7 bases of the junction left unmatched. The CDR3 consists of 14 residues. Written as DNA, the CDR3 is TGCAGCGTAACAACCGGGACAGGGGGAAACACCATATATTTT. Amino acid sequence: CSVTTGTGGNTIYF.

This clone has a handful of counts. An end of the junction differs from the germline gene, which may be a read error. This chain uses TRBV7-9 with TRBJ1-1; unclear D gene. The CDR3 has 11 amino acids. Germline V lookup: CDR1 SEHNR, CDR2 FQNEAQ (reference sequence). The CDR3 DNA sequence: TGCCGTACAGAAATGAACACTGAAGCTTTCTTT. Its translation: CRTEMNTEAFF.

J is TRBJ1-1 and V is TRBV29-1, with 7 nucleotides matching TRBD1. Losses at the gene ends were 5 bases for V and 8 bases for J; bases not matched to a gene: 8. Germline V lookup: CDR1 SQVTM, CDR2 ANQGSEA. This CDR3 has 12 amino acids. The chain's CDR3 is CSVTRGGREAFF. Written as DNA, the CDR3 is TGCAGCGTTACGAGAGGGGGCAGGGAAGCTTTCTTT.

The chain has TRBV19 and TRBJ1-4; TRBD1 agrees at 9 bases. CDR1 and CDR2 (germline): LNHDA, SQIVND (reference sequence). J lost 10 bases, V lost 6 bases, and 12 bases had no gene match. The CDR3 runs 15 residues. The CDR3 nucleotides are TGTGCCAGTAGAACCGCCGGGACAGGGATTGTAAAACTGTTTTTT. Protein sequence: CASRTAGTGIVKLFF.

This clone appeared a single time. The genes are TRBV14 and TRBJ2-7, with D possibly being TRBD2 (6 bases). The CDR3 extends over 16 amino acids. Germline V gene lookup returns CDR1 SGHDN and CDR2 FVKESK. Trimming cost V 3 bases and J 7 bases, with 22 bases left between them. The CDR3: CASSHGAAPGVREQYF. CDR3 nucleotide sequence: TGTGCCAGCAGCCACGGGGCCGCCCCGGGAGTTAGAGAGCAGTACTTC.

In the case of this clone: The same CDR3 can be traced to other DNA sequences in this sample. This rearrangement joins TRBV20-1 to TRBJ2-3; D uncertain. The CDR3 contains 11 residues. Looked up from germline, CDR1 is DFQATT and CDR2 is SNEGSKA (reference sequence). The V end was cut by 5 bases, the J end by 3 bases, with 6 bases between. CDR3 in amino acids: CSASRTDTQYF. CDR3 in DNA: TGCAGTGCTTCTAGGACAGATACGCAGTATTTT.

This rearrangement joins TRBV7-9 to TRBJ1-1, with D possibly being TRBD1 (5 bases). This CDR3 is 14 amino acids long. Germline lookup yields CDR1 SEHNR and CDR2 FQNEAQ (reference sequence). V was shortened by 3 bases and J by 1 base, with 9 bases between the two germline ends. CDR3 sequence (DNA): TGTGCCAGCAGCTTCATTACAGGGAACACTGAAGCTTTCTTT. This encodes CASSFITGNTEAFF.

The chain carries TRBV10-3 and TRBJ1-2; 9 bases fit TRBD1. This CDR3 contains 15 residues. CDR1 and CDR2 from the germline V gene are ENHRY and SYGVKD. V shed 10 bases and J 4 bases; nucleotides not matched to a gene: 13. CDR3 amino acids: CATRDRDVFGYGYTF. CDR3 bases: TGTGCCACTCGGGACAGGGACGTGTTTGGCTATGGCTACACCTTC.

The chain uses TRBV29-1 and TRBJ2-3; D uncertain. Per the germline V gene, CDR1 is SQVTM and CDR2 is ANQGSEA. The CDR3 runs 11 residues. Deletions cut 3 bases from V and 7 bases from J, with 8 bases between. CDR3 coding DNA: TGCAGCGTTGACTCGGTGTATACGCAGTATTTT. Translating gives CSVDSVYTQYF.

This clone appeared once. The chain joins TRBV19 to TRBJ1-5; D gene ambiguous. The germline V gene encodes CDR1 LNHDA and CDR2 SQIVND (reference sequence). The CDR3 runs 13 residues. V was pared by 4 bases and J by 5 bases, with 9 bases between. As DNA, the CDR3 is TGTGCCAGTAGTAAATCCCGAGATCAGCCCCAGCATTTT. This sequence encodes CASSKSRDQPQHF.

The V gene is TRBV30, the J gene TRBJ2-1; 9 nucleotides align to TRBD2. The CDR3 extends over 14 amino acids. Germline assignment: CDR1 GTSNPN and CDR2 SVGIG (reference sequence). The CDR3 bases are TGTGCTCTGGGAGGACTAGCGATTTACAATGAGCAGTTCTTC. As protein: CALGGLAIYNEQFF.

The V and J genes are TRBV7-8 and TRBJ2-1; TRBD2 agrees at 8 bases. V trimming: 5 bases; J trimming: 2 bases; junction bases outside the gene matches: 11. The CDR3 spans 17 residues. Germline CDR1 is SGHVS and CDR2 is FQNEAQ. Here the CDR3 DNA reads TGTGCCAGCAGCCCCCACGGTAGCGGGGACGCCTACAATGAGCAGTTCTTC. The encoded protein is CASSPHGSGDAYNEQFF.

The table lists this clone with a few counts. The V gene is TRBV7-2, the J gene TRBJ1-1; 8 bases line up with TRBD1. There are 14 residues in the CDR3. Losses at the gene ends were 4 bases for V and 4 bases for J; bases not matched to a gene: 5. Germline V CDR1 and CDR2: SGHTA, FQGNSA. CDR3 in amino acids: CASSSRQGSTEAFF. The DNA of the CDR3 is TGTGCCAGCAGCTCACGACAGGGGAGCACTGAAGCTTTCTTT.

This clone was picked up a small number of times. The chain is built from TRBV5-1 and TRBJ2-1, with 12 bases matching TRBD2. In germline, CDR1 is SGHRS, CDR2 YFSETQ. The CDR3 has 15 residues. V lost 4 bases and J lost 9; bases outside the gene matches: 8. The CDR3 DNA follows: TGCGCCAGCAGCCCTAGCGGGGGGGTACTCGGTGAGCAGTTCTTC. Amino acid sequence: CASSPSGGVLGEQFF. The full variable domain, its missing parts supplied by reference TRBV5-1 and TRBJ2-1, is KAGVTQTPRYLIKTRGQQVTLSCSPISGHRSVSWYQQTPGQGLQFLFEYFSETQRNKGNFPGRFSGRQFSNSRSEMNVSTLELGDSALYLCASSPSGGVLGEQFFGPGTRLTVL.

The chain has TRBV6-5 and TRBJ2-5; D perhaps matches TRBD1 (6 bases). Germline V gene sequence: CDR1 MNHEY, CDR2 SVGAGI. The V and J ends lost 1 base and 1 base respectively, with 10 bases between them. CDR3 size: 15 residues. Here the CDR3 reads CASSYLDSLQETQYF. The CDR3 DNA reads as TGTGCCAGCAGTTACTTGGACAGCCTCCAAGAGACCCAGTACTTC.

The chain is built from TRBV7-2 and TRBJ1-5, with TRBD1 as a possible D gene (6 bases). V was shortened by 5 bases and J by 3 bases, with 17 bases between the two germline ends. This CDR3 spans 16 amino acids. Germline-derived CDR1 and CDR2 are SGHTA and FQGNSA. CDR3 loop: CASSPRRGGVNQPQHF. DNA for the CDR3: TGTGCCAGCAGCCCGCGGAGAGGGGGAGTCAATCAGCCCCAGCATTTT.

The rearrangement joins TRBV7-6 to TRBJ2-1; 7 bases agree with TRBD2. V shed 3 bases, J shed 15 bases, and the junction held 8 bases outside the gene matches. The length of the CDR3 is 12 residues. Germline V gene sequence: CDR1 SGHVS, CDR2 FNYEAQ. The CDR3 bases are TGTGCCAGCAGCTTTCTAGCGGAGCGGTGGTTCTTC. It is translated as CASSFLAERWFF.

The chain combines TRBV28 with TRBJ1-2; D may be TRBD1 (6 bases). The ends were cut back, 6 bases at V and 4 bases at J, with 15 bases in the middle. Per the germline V gene, CDR1 is MDHEN and CDR2 is SYDVKM. This CDR3 has 14 residues. The CDR3 protein is CASSLRTALYGYTF. Here the CDR3 DNA reads TGTGCCAGCAGCCTAAGGACAGCACTCTATGGCTACACCTTC.

This chain joins TRBV28 and TRBJ1-2, with TRBD1 matching 10 bases. V lost 5 bases to trimming and J lost 5 bases; unmatched junction nucleotides: 8. The CDR3 is 15 amino acids. CDR1 and CDR2 from the germline V gene are MDHEN and SYDVKM. CDR3: CASSDGTGASYGYTF. The CDR3 DNA sequence: TGTGCCAGCAGTGACGGGACAGGGGCTTCTTATGGCTACACCTTC.

The V call is TRBV27, the J call TRBJ2-5; TRBD1 agrees at 7 bases. The junction had 3 bases not matched to a gene; V was cut back by 3 bases and J by 5 bases. The CDR3 sequence is 13 residues long. The germline V gene has CDR1 MNHEY and CDR2 SMNVEV (reference sequence). The CDR3 spells CASSLTGLETQYF. Written as DNA, the CDR3 is TGTGCCAGCAGTTTGACAGGGTTGGAGACCCAGTACTTC.

This chain joins TRBV6-1 and TRBJ1-2; D unclear. Germline lookup yields CDR1 MNHNS and CDR2 SASEGT. The V gene lost 8 bases and the J gene lost 8 bases, with 15 bases spanning the gap. This CDR3 contains 12 residues. CDR3 protein: CASLPGLGGYTF. The CDR3 DNA reads as TGTGCCAGCCTTCCTGGTCTTGGCGGCTACACCTTC.

The J gene is TRBJ2-2, the V gene TRBV6-5; 9 bases are a match to TRBD2. Trimming at V came to 2 bases and at J to 7 bases, leaving 8 bases not matched to a gene. Germline values: CDR1 MNHEY, CDR2 SVGAGI. This CDR3 spans 16 amino acids. CDR3 in DNA: TGTGCCAGCAGTTACAAGTTAGCGGGAGATATCGGGGAGCTGTTTTTT. It translates to CASSYKLAGDIGELFF.

This clone was observed a few times. The chain recombines TRBV7-8 with TRBJ2-7, with D tentatively TRBD1 (5 bases). This CDR3 has 13 residues. Germline V gene lookup returns CDR1 SGHVS and CDR2 FQNEAQ. V was shortened by 5 bases and J by 1 base, with 9 bases between the two germline ends. In DNA form, the CDR3 reads TGTGCCAGCAGCGTACAGGAGTCCTACGAGCAGTACTTC. This gives the protein CASSVQESYEQYF. Based on the CDR3 plus reference TRBV7-8 and TRBJ2-7, the full variable domain is GAGVSQSPRYKVAKRGQDVALRCDPISGHVSLFWYQQALGQGPEFLTYFQNEAQLDKSGLPSDRFFAERPEGSVSTLKIQRTQQEDSAVYLCASSVQESYEQYFGPGTRLTVT.

This clone came up once. CDR3 loop: CASSNNRGPGTEAFF. CDR3 DNA: TGTGCCAGCAGTAACAACAGGGGGCCGGGGACTGAAGCTTTCTTT. The chain carries TRBV28 and TRBJ1-1; the match to TRBD1 covers 9 bases. Unmatched junction bases numbered 9, after V lost 5 bases and J lost 5 bases. There are 15 residues in the CDR3. Germline assignment: CDR1 MDHEN and CDR2 SYDVKM.